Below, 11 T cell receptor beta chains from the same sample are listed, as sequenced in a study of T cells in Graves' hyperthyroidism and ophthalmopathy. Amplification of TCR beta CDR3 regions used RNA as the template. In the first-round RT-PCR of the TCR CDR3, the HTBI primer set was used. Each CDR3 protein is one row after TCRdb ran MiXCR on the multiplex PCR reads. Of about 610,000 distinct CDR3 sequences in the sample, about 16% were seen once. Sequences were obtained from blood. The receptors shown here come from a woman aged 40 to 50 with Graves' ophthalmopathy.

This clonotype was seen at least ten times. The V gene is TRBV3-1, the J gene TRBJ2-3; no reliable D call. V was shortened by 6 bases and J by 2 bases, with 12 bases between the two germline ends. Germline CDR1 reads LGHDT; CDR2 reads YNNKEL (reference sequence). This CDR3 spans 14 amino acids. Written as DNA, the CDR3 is TGTGCCAGCAGTATGGTCGGGCTCACAGATACGCAGTATTTT. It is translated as CASSMVGLTDTQYF.

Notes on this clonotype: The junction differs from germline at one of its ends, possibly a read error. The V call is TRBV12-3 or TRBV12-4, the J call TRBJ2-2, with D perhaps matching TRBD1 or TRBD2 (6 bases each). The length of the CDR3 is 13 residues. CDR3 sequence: CAGSLQGGGALFF. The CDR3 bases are TGTGCCGGCAGCTTACAGGGTGGCGGGGCCCTGTTTTTT.

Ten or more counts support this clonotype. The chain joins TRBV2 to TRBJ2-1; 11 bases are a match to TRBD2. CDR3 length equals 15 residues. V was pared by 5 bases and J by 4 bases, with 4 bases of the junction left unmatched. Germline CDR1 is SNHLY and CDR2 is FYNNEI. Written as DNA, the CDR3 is TGTGCCAGCAGTTTAGCGGGGGGGCTTTACAATGAGCAGTTCTTC. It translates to CASSLAGGLYNEQFF.

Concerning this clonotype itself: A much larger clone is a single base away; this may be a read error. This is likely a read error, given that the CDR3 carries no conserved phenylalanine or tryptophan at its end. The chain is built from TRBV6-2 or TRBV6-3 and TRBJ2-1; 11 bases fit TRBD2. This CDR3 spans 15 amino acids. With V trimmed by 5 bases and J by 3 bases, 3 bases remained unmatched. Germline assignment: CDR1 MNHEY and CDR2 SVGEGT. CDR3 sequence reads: CASSKLAGGYNEQFS. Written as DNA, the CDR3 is TGTGCCAGCAGTAAGCTAGCGGGAGGCTACAATGAGCAGTTCTCC.

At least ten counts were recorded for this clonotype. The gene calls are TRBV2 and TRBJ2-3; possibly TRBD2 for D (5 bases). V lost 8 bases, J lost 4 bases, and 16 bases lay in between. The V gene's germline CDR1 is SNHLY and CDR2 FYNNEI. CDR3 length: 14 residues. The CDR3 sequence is CASGTRSPSDTQYF. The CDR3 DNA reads TGTGCCAGCGGAACTAGATCCCCCTCAGATACGCAGTATTTT.

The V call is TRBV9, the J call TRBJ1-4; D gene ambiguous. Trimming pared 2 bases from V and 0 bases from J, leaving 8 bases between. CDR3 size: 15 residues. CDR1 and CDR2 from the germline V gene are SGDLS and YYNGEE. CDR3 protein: CASSVFGATNEKLFF. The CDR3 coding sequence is TGTGCCAGCAGCGTTTTCGGTGCAACTAATGAAAAACTGTTTTTT.

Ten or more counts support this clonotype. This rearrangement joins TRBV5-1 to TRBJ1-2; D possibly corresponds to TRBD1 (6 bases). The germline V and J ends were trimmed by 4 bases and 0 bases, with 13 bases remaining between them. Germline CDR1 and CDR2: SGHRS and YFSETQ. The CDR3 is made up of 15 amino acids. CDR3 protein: CASSTGQQTNYGYTF. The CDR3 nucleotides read TGCGCCAGCAGCACTGGACAGCAAACTAACTATGGCTACACCTTC.

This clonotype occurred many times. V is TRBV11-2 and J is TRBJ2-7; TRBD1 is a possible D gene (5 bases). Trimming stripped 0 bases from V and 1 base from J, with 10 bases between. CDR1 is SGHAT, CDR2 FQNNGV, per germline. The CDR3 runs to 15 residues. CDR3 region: CASSLDRQLSYEQYF. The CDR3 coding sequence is TGTGCCAGCAGCTTAGATCGACAGCTGTCCTACGAGCAGTACTTC. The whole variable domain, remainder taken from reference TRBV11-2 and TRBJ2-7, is EAGVAQSPRYKIIEKRQSVAFWCNPISGHATLYWYQQILGQGPKLLIQFQNNGVVDDSQLPKDRFSAERLKGVDSTLKIQPAKLEDSAVYLCASSLDRQLSYEQYFGPGTRLTVT.

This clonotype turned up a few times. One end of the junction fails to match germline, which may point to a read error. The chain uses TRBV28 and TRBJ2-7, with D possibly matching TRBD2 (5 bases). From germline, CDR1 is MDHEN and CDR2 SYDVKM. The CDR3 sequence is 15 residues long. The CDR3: CASSLRGRKSYGQYF. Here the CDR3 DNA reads TGTGCCAGCAGTCTCCGGGGTCGGAAGTCCTACGGGCAGTACTTC.

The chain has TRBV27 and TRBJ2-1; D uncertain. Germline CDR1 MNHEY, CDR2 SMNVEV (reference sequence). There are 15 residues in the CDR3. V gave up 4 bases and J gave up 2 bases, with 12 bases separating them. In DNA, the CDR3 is TGTGCCAGCAGTTCAATCTTCGGTGCCTACAATGAGCAGTTCTTC. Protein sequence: CASSSIFGAYNEQFF.

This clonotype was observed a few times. The CDR3 DNA sequence: TGCGCCAGCAGAAACGGACAGGGTAACACTGAAGCTTTCTTT. It translates to CASRNGQGNTEAFF. The V call is TRBV10-2, the J call TRBJ1-1; TRBD1 matches at 8 bases. J lost 2 bases, V lost 6 bases, and 5 bases had no gene match. Germline V CDR1 and CDR2: WSHSY, SAAADI. The CDR3 spans 14 residues.